These 21 T cell receptor beta chains share one sample of origin, sequenced in a study of shared clonotypes between healthy human individuals. Using immunoSEQ multiplex PCR, the repertoire was profiled, and TCRdb retains in-frame clones only, with some absent. Here the sample spans roughly 2.5 million clones, approximately 92% being singletons. Material: naive CD4+ T cells sorted from blood. Subset described: CD45RA+ positively selected. These receptors were collected from a man aged 18 to 30 in good health.

The genes are TRBV18 and TRBJ1-5; 9 nucleotides align to TRBD1. This CDR3 has 16 residues. Losses at the gene ends were 3 bases for V and 6 bases for J; bases not matched to a gene: 9. In germline, CDR1 is KGHSH, CDR2 LQKENI. The CDR3: CASSPETGGIGQPQHF. The CDR3 nucleotides are TGTGCCAGCTCACCTGAGACAGGGGGTATTGGTCAGCCCCAGCATTTT.

The chain recombines TRBV7-9 with TRBJ2-7; D is unresolved. Germline CDR1 SEHNR, CDR2 FQNEAQ (reference sequence). The CDR3 has 10 residues. Trimming cost V 1 base and J 5 bases, with 0 bases left between them. CDR3 coding DNA: TGTGCCAGCAGCTTAGACGAGCAGTACTTC. Translating it yields CASSLDEQYF.

The V gene is TRBV9, the J gene TRBJ1-6, with D hard to call. The ends were cut back, 0 bases at V and 5 bases at J, with 12 bases in the middle. Looked up from germline, CDR1 is SGDLS and CDR2 is YYNGEE. This CDR3 comprises 16 residues. The CDR3 bases are TGTGCCAGCAGCGTAGGCGGGGAAAACCATAATTCACCCCTCCACTTT. It codes for CASSVGGENHNSPLHF.

The chain couples TRBV5-1 to TRBJ2-3; D is perhaps TRBD1 (6 bases). Germline CDR1 is SGHRS and CDR2 is YFSETQ. CDR3 size: 15 residues. V lost 4 bases, J lost 0 bases, and 12 bases lay in between. In nucleotides, the CDR3 is TGCGCCAGCAGCGTGGACAGCAAAAGCACAGATACGCAGTATTTT. The encoded protein is CASSVDSKSTDTQYF. Supplemented by reference TRBV5-1 and TRBJ2-3, the full variable domain reads KAGVTQTPRYLIKTRGQQVTLSCSPISGHRSVSWYQQTPGQGLQFLFEYFSETQRNKGNFPGRFSGRQFSNSRSEMNVSTLELGDSALYLCASSVDSKSTDTQYFGPGTRLTVL.

V gene TRBV6-5 combines with J gene TRBJ1-1; a possible D gene is TRBD1 (6 bases). The CDR3 is 15 residues long. The germline CDR1 and CDR2 sequences are MNHEY and SVGAGI. V was cut by 0 bases and J by 7 bases, with 15 bases left in between. Here the CDR3 reads CASSYSKTRGNEAFF. CDR3 DNA: TGTGCCAGCAGTTACTCGAAGACGAGGGGGAATGAAGCTTTCTTT.

Worth noting for this clone: The sample contains more than one DNA sequence encoding this CDR3. J is TRBJ1-1 and V is TRBV18, with D hard to call. The V gene's germline CDR1 is KGHSH and CDR2 LQKENI. V shed 5 bases and J shed 1 base, with 8 bases lying between them. The CDR3 sequence is 13 residues long. DNA for the CDR3: TGTGCCAGCTCAGGGCAGAGGAACACTGAAGCTTTCTTT. Encoded protein: CASSGQRNTEAFF.

The rearrangement links TRBV19 to TRBJ1-1; D possibly corresponds to TRBD1 (5 bases). V was cut by 3 bases and J by 4 bases, with 15 bases left in between. CDR3 length: 15 amino acids. Germline CDR1 is LNHDA and CDR2 is SQIVND (reference sequence). The CDR3 loop is CASSILAGPGTEAFF. CDR3 bases: TGTGCCAGTAGTATTCTGGCGGGGCCAGGCACTGAAGCTTTCTTT.

CDR3 sequence (DNA): TGTGCCAGCAGCCGCCTCAGCCCGGCGGGAGATACGCAGTATTTT. Protein sequence: CASSRLSPAGDTQYF. The chain combines TRBV5-4 with TRBJ2-3; D is possibly TRBD2 (5 bases). Germline CDR1 SGHNT, CDR2 YYREEE (reference sequence). CDR3 size: 15 residues. The V gene lost 4 bases and the J gene lost 5 bases, with 17 bases spanning the gap.

V usage is TRBV19 and J usage is TRBJ1-1, with D possibly TRBD1 on 5 matching bases. V was trimmed by 3 bases and J by 0 bases, leaving 11 bases between them. This CDR3 is 15 amino acids long. The germline V gene encodes CDR1 LNHDA and CDR2 SQIVND (reference sequence). The CDR3 here is CASSISWGMNTEAFF. The CDR3 nucleotides are TGTGCCAGTAGTATTAGTTGGGGCATGAACACTGAAGCTTTCTTT.

As regards this clone: Different DNA sequences within this sample yield the same CDR3. This CDR3 reads CASSLAGGTGELFF. CDR3 in DNA: TGCGCCAGCAGCTTGGCAGGGGGCACCGGGGAGCTGTTTTTT. This chain connects TRBV5-1 to TRBJ2-2; 7 nucleotides align to TRBD1. Trimming cost V 0 bases and J 4 bases; bases outside gene matches: 0. Germline-derived CDR1 and CDR2 are SGHRS and YFSETQ. The CDR3 is 14 amino acids.

This chain connects TRBV5-6 to TRBJ2-7; 7 bases are a match to TRBD1. This CDR3 is 15 amino acids long. Germline V lookup: CDR1 SGHDT, CDR2 YYEEEE. With V trimmed by 0 bases and J by 9 bases, 12 bases remained unmatched. The DNA of the CDR3 is TGTGCCAGCAGCTTGGGGACAGGCCAACCCTTACCGCAGTACTTC. Translating it yields CASSLGTGQPLPQYF. Based on the CDR3 plus reference TRBV5-6 and TRBJ2-7, the full variable domain is DAGVTQSPTHLIKTRGQQVTLRCSPKSGHDTVSWYQQALGQGPQFIFQYYEEEERQRGNFPDRFSGHQFPNYSSELNVNALLLGDSALYLCASSLGTGQPLPQYFGPGTRLTVT.

The chain couples TRBV9 to TRBJ2-7, with 8 bases identical to TRBD2. The CDR3 length is 15 residues. Unmatched junction bases numbered 6, after V lost 0 bases and J lost 4 bases. Germline CDR1 reads SGDLS; CDR2 reads YYNGEE. The CDR3: CASSVDGAGGYEQYF. In DNA, the CDR3 is TGTGCCAGCAGCGTAGACGGTGCGGGGGGTTACGAGCAGTACTTC.

The CDR3 DNA follows: TGTGCCAGCGCATTGATGGTGGAGGTGTCACCCCTCCACTTT. The encoded protein is CASALMVEVSPLHF. The V call is TRBV27, the J call TRBJ1-6, with no clear D. This CDR3 is built from 14 residues. V lost 8 bases, J lost 10 bases, and 18 bases lay in between. Germline lookup yields CDR1 MNHEY and CDR2 SMNVEV (reference sequence).

This chain uses TRBV18 with TRBJ1-2, with D uncertain. The length of the CDR3 is 15 residues. V was cut by 0 bases and J by 7 bases, with 15 bases left in between. Germline V gives CDR1 KGHSH, CDR2 LQKENI. The CDR3 DNA reads TGTGCCAGCTCACCACCCGAACAGCCAACTGGTGGCTACACCTTC. Protein sequence: CASSPPEQPTGGYTF.

The chain couples TRBV30 to TRBJ2-1, with D perhaps matching TRBD2 (5 bases). Germline-derived CDR1 and CDR2 are GTSNPN and SVGIG (reference sequence). Trimming stripped 2 bases from V and 0 bases from J, with 11 bases between. This CDR3 has 15 amino acids. The CDR3 here is CAWSRTYSSYNEQFF. The CDR3 DNA is TGTGCCTGGAGTCGGACTTATAGCTCCTACAATGAGCAGTTCTTC.

The gene calls are TRBV5-6 and TRBJ1-2, with no clear D. CDR1 and CDR2 (germline): SGHDT, YYEEEE. The V end was cut by 2 bases, the J end by 1 base, with 9 bases between. CDR3 size: 14 residues. The CDR3 loop is CASSFRRLNYGYTF. CDR3 DNA sequence: TGTGCCAGCAGCTTCCGGCGACTTAACTATGGCTACACCTTC.

The genes are TRBV6-1 and TRBJ2-7, with D possibly being TRBD2 (6 bases). The CDR3 length is 14 residues. Germline CDR1 MNHNS, CDR2 SASEGT. Deletions cut 4 bases from V and 2 bases from J, with 12 bases between. In nucleotides, the CDR3 is TGTGCCAGCAGTGGGGAGGCGCCTCCCTACGAGCAGTACTTC. Translation: CASSGEAPPYEQYF.

The rearrangement links TRBV19 to TRBJ1-6, with D possibly TRBD1 on 5 matching bases. The CDR3 is 15 amino acids. The V end lost 6 bases, the J end lost 9 bases, and 18 bases lay between the germline ends. CDR1 is LNHDA, CDR2 SQIVND, per germline (reference sequence). CDR3 nucleotide sequence: TGTGCCAGTAGACCGGACACTATCTTGGTTTCACCCCTCCACTTT. Translation gives CASRPDTILVSPLHF.

The CDR3 DNA reads as TGTGCCAGCAGCTTAGCGCAGTCCGATCTGTCTAAGTACTTC. It specifies CASSLAQSDLSKYF. The rearrangement uses TRBV7-2 and TRBJ2-5, with D unresolved. This CDR3 spans 14 amino acids. The V and J ends lost 0 bases and 12 bases respectively, with 17 bases between them. CDR1 and CDR2 (germline): SGHTA, FQGNSA.

The table lists this clone with a count of one. The rearrangement links TRBV5-1 to TRBJ2-5; D is uncertain. There are 14 residues in the CDR3. Per the germline V gene, CDR1 is SGHRS and CDR2 is YFSETQ. V was pared by 3 bases and J by 5 bases, with 14 bases between. The CDR3 here is CASSSTGPPETQYF. The CDR3 coding sequence is TGCGCCAGCAGCTCGACGGGCCCCCCGGAGACCCAGTACTTC.

V and J are TRBV30 and TRBJ1-6, with 7 nucleotides matching TRBD1. With V trimmed by 3 bases and J by 10 bases, 9 bases remained unmatched. In germline, CDR1 is GTSNPN, CDR2 SVGIG (reference sequence). This CDR3 has 14 amino acids. DNA of the CDR3: TGTGCCTGGAGACGACAGGGTTCGCACTCACCCCTCCACTTT. Translating gives CAWRRQGSHSPLHF.